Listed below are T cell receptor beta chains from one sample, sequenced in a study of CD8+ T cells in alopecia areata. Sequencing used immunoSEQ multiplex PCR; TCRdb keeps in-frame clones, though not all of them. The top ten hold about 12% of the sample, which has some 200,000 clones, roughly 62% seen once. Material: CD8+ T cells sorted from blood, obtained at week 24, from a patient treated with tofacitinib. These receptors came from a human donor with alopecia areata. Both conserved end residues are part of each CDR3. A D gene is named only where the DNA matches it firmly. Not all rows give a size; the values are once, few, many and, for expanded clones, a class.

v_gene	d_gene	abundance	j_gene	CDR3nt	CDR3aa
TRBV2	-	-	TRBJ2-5	TGTGCCAGCAGTGATTGGGAGACCCAGTACTTC	CASSDWETQYF
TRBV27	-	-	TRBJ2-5	TGTGCCAGCAGTCCCCGGGACTCTGAAGAGACCCAGTACTTC	CASSPRDSEETQYF
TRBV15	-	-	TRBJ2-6	TGTGCCACCAGAACTGGGGCCAACGTCCTGACTTTC	CATRTGANVLTF
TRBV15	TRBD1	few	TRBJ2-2	TGTGCCACCAGTGGGGACAGATACATGGTTAACACCGGGGAGCTGTTTTTT	CATSGDRYMVNTGELFF
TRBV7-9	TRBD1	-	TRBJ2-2	TGTGCCAGCAGCCCGAGGGACAGGTGGAACACCGGGGAGCTGTTTTTT	CASSPRDRWNTGELFF
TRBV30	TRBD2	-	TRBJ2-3	TGTGCCTGGAGTTCTAGCGGGGGGTCAGATACGCAGTATTTT	CAWSSSGGSDTQYF
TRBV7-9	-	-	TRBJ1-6	TGTGCCAGCAGCTTTACTGGGGAACTTACACCCCTCCACTTT	CASSFTGELTPLHF
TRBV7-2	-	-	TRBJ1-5	TGTGCCAGCAGCTTGGGGGGACGGTCGCAGCCCCAGCATTTT	CASSLGGRSQPQHF
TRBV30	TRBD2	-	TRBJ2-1	TGTGCCTGGGAGGGACTAGCGATCAATGAGCAGTTCTTC	CAWEGLAINEQFF
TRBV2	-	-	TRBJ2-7	TGTGCCAGCAGTCCCCCTCTCGAGCAGTACTTC	CASSPPLEQYF
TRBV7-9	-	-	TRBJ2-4	TGTGCCAGCAGCCCACCGGGTTGGAACATTCAGTACTTC	CASSPPGWNIQYF
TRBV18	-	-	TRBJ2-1	TGTGCCAGCTCACCAGGCGAGGATGAGCAGTTCTTC	CASSPGEDEQFF
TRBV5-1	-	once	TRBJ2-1	TGCGCCAGCAGCTTTTCCCAGGGGCCCAATGAGCAGTTCTTC	CASSFSQGPNEQFF
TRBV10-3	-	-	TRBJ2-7	TGTGCCTCTGGACACAGTGGGATCTACGAGCAGTACTTC	CASGHSGIYEQYF
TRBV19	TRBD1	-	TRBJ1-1	TGTGCCGCGAGGACAGGTACTGAAGCTTTCTTT	CAARTGTEAFF
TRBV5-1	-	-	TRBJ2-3	TGCGCCAGCAGCTTGGAGAAAGGGGAGGATACGCAGTATTTT	CASSLEKGEDTQYF
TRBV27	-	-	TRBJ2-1	TGTGCCAGCAGTTTAGGAGGGATCGAGCAGTTCTTC	CASSLGGIEQFF
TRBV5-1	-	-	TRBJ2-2	TGCGCCAGCAGCCCACCTGAGCGGGTGAACACCGGGGAGCTGTTTTTT	CASSPPERVNTGELFF
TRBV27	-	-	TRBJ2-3	TGTGCCAGCAGTTTATACTGGACAGATACGCAGTATTTT	CASSLYWTDTQYF
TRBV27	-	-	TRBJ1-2	TGTGCCAGCAGTTCGGGAGGTTATGGCTACACCTTC	CASSSGGYGYTF
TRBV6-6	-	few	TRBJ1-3	TGTGCCAGCAACGAGACAGGATTTCGAAACACCATATATTTT	CASNETGFRNTIYF
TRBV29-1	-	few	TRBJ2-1	TGCAGCGTTGACTTAATCGGCGGGGGCCACAATGAGCAGTTCTTC	CSVDLIGGGHNEQFF
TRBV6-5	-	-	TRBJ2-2	TGTGCCAGCAGTTATCTCAGGGGGAACACCGGGGAGCTGTTTTTT	CASSYLRGNTGELFF
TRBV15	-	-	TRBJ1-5	TGTGCCACCAGCGAGGAGTTATTCAATCAGCCCCAGCATTTT	CATSEELFNQPQHF
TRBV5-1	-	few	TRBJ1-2	TGCGCCAGCAGCTTGTTTGACAGATGGAGCTATGGCTACACCTTC	CASSLFDRWSYGYTF
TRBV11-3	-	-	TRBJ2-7	TGTGCCAGCAGCACGTCCGCCGAGCAGTACTTC	CASSTSAEQYF
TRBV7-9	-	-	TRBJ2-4	TGTGCCAGCAGCTCCCCGACAAGTGATGCCAAAAACATTCAGTACTTC	CASSSPTSDAKNIQYF
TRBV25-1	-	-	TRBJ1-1	TGTGCCAGCAGGCAAAGGTACACTGAAGCTTTCTTT	CASRQRYTEAFF
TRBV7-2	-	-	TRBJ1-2	TGTGCCAGCAGCTTAATAGGCAGGGAGGATGGGTACACCTTC	CASSLIGREDGYTF
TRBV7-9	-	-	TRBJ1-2	TGTGCCAGCAGCTTAGGGTCAGGTGGATATGGCTACACCTTC	CASSLGSGGYGYTF
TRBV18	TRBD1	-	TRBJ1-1	TGTGCCAGCTCACTAGGACGTCCGGGACAGGGGGAGAACACTGAAGCTTTCTTT	CASSLGRPGQGENTEAFF
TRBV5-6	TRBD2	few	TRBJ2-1	TGTGCCAGCAGCCCCCCAGCGGGGGGATACAATGAGCAGTTCTTC	CASSPPAGGYNEQFF
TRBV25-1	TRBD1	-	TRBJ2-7	TGTGCCAGCAGTGCCTCAGAGGAGAGGACAGGGCGGGTCCACGAGCAGTACTTC	CASSASEERTGRVHEQYF
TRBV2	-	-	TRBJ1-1	TGTGCCAGCAGGGGGACAGAAGCTTTCTTT	CASRGTEAFF
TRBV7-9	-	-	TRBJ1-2	TGTGCCAGCAGCCCGTTACGCCCGGCCGGAAATGGCTACACCTTC	CASSPLRPAGNGYTF
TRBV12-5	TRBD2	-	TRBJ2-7	TGTGCTAGTGGTTTGGGGGAGGGATCCTACGAGCAGTACTTC	CASGLGEGSYEQYF